Presented here are 26 T cell receptor beta chains from one specimen sequenced in a study of T cells in Graves' hyperthyroidism and ophthalmopathy. TCR beta CDR3 regions were amplified from RNA. Carried out on the TCR CDR3, a first-round RT-PCR used the HTBI primer set. MiXCR was run by TCRdb on the multiplex PCR reads, yielding one entry per CDR3 protein. Of fewer than 250,000 distinct CDR3 sequences in the sample, about 15% were seen once. The sequenced material came from blood. The receptor set was obtained from a woman between 18 and 29 years old with Graves' ophthalmopathy.

Many counts were recorded for this clonotype. The rearrangement joins TRBV5-6 to TRBJ1-1; a possible D gene is TRBD1 (5 bases). The V gene's germline CDR1 is SGHDT and CDR2 YYEEEE. This CDR3 region has 15 residues. V dropped 4 bases and J dropped 1 base, with 14 bases sitting between them. The CDR3 is CASSQTPQGNTEAFF. CDR3 in DNA: TGTGCCAGCAGCCAAACACCTCAGGGGAACACTGAAGCTTTCTTT.

Many counts were recorded for this clonotype. The chain combines TRBV3-1 with TRBJ2-2, with D perhaps given as TRBD1 or TRBD2 (5 bases each). This CDR3 region has 17 residues. Germline V gene sequence: CDR1 LGHDT, CDR2 YNNKEL (reference sequence). The V end was cut by 0 bases, the J end by 5 bases, with 16 bases between. This chain's CDR3 is CASSQDRGAQRTGELFF. CDR3 nucleotide sequence: TGTGCCAGCAGCCAAGATCGAGGGGCTCAAAGGACCGGGGAGCTGTTTTTT.

The sample holds many counts of this clonotype. The chain combines TRBV3-1 with TRBJ2-5; D tentatively reads TRBD1 or TRBD2 (5 bases each). The V and J ends lost 0 bases and 7 bases respectively, with 15 bases between them. Germline loops: CDR1 LGHDT, CDR2 YNNKEL (reference sequence). The CDR3 consists of 15 residues. In DNA form, the CDR3 reads TGTGCCAGCAGCCAAGACCCCGGGACCATAGGGACCCAGTACTTC. Protein product: CASSQDPGTIGTQYF.

This clonotype was seen repeatedly, ten times or more. The rearrangement joins TRBV5-1 to TRBJ1-5; a weak D match, TRBD1 (6 bases). Germline V gene lookup returns CDR1 SGHRS and CDR2 YFSETQ. Trimming pared 3 bases from V and 4 bases from J, leaving 14 bases between. The CDR3 length is 15 residues. CDR3 coding DNA: TGCGCCAGCAGCTCGGGACAAGGAGAAAATCAGCCCCAGCATTTT. This encodes CASSSGQGENQPQHF. The variable domain in full, completed from reference TRBV5-1 and TRBJ1-5, reads KAGVTQTPRYLIKTRGQQVTLSCSPISGHRSVSWYQQTPGQGLQFLFEYFSETQRNKGNFPGRFSGRQFSNSRSEMNVSTLELGDSALYLCASSSGQGENQPQHFGDGTRLSIL.

The chain links TRBV12-3 or TRBV12-4 to TRBJ2-1; 9 bases match TRBD2. The CDR3 has 14 residues. The V segment lost 3 bases and the J segment 9 bases; nucleotides outside the gene matches: 6. The CDR3 here is CASSFAGGPPEQFF. As DNA, the CDR3 is TGTGCCAGCAGTTTTGCGGGGGGGCCGCCTGAGCAGTTCTTC.

V is TRBV13 and J is TRBJ1-4; D perhaps matches TRBD1 (6 bases). V was clipped by 5 bases and J by 13 bases, with 14 bases between them. Germline lookup yields CDR1 PRHDT and CDR2 FYEKMQ (reference sequence). This CDR3 contains 12 residues. Here the CDR3 reads CASSRDRGRLFF. In DNA, the CDR3 is TGTGCCAGCAGCCGGGACCGGGGGCGACTGTTTTTT. The variable domain in full, with the rest retrieved from reference TRBV13 and TRBJ1-4, is AAGVIQSPRHLIKEKRETATLKCYPIPRHDTVYWYQQGPGQDPQFLISFYEKMQSDKGSIPDRFSAQQFSDYHSELNMSSLELGDSALYFCASSRDRGRLFFGSGTQLSVL.

This clonotype was recorded many times. The chain links TRBV20-1 to TRBJ1-2, with TRBD1 matching 10 bases. CDR3 length equals 13 residues. CDR1 and CDR2 from the germline V gene are DFQATT and SNEGSKA (reference sequence). V shed 5 bases and J 1 base; nucleotides not matched to a gene: 1. In DNA, the CDR3 is TGCAGTGCTTGGGACAGGGGTAACTATGGCTACACCTTC. The encoded protein is CSAWDRGNYGYTF.

At least ten counts were recorded for this clonotype. A much larger clone lies one base from this, so it may be a read error. Here the CDR3 omits its conserved ending phenylalanine or tryptophan, so a read error is the likely source. V and J are TRBV2 and TRBJ1-1; 10 positions agree with TRBD1. J lost 4 bases, V lost 10 bases, and 9 bases had no gene match. This CDR3 is built from 14 residues. Looked up from germline, CDR1 is SNHLY and CDR2 is FYNNEI. The CDR3 bases are TGTGCCACCTTACCGGGACAGGGGACCACTGAAGCTTTCTCT. This codes for CATLPGQGTTEAFS.

Ten or more counts support this clonotype. This chain joins TRBV11-2 and TRBJ2-1, with TRBD2 matching over 10 bases. The CDR3 sequence is 16 residues long. Per the germline V gene, CDR1 is SGHAT and CDR2 is FQNNGV. V shed 5 bases, J shed 6 bases, and the junction held 10 bases outside the gene matches. CDR3 protein: CASSRGPSGSINEQFF. The CDR3, as DNA: TGTGCCAGCAGCCGAGGTCCTAGCGGGAGTATCAATGAGCAGTTCTTC.

This clonotype was counted at least ten times. The chain carries TRBV6-1 and TRBJ2-1; maybe TRBD2 (6 bases). V was pared by 4 bases and J by 6 bases, with 19 bases between. The CDR3 consists of 16 residues. Germline CDR1 MNHNS, CDR2 SASEGT. CDR3 bases: TGTGCCAGCAGTGGCCTTCCGGGACTTCCCCCCAATGAGCAGTTCTTC. Residues: CASSGLPGLPPNEQFF.

There are many counts of this clonotype. The chain joins TRBV6-5 to TRBJ2-3; 7 positions agree with TRBD2. This CDR3 comprises 19 residues. Per the germline V gene, CDR1 is MNHEY and CDR2 is SVGAGI. Trimming at V came to 3 bases and at J to 4 bases, leaving 19 bases not matched to a gene. The CDR3 loop reads CASSYISAGAPLRADTQYF. The DNA of the CDR3 is TGTGCCAGCAGTTATATCTCGGCGGGAGCCCCCCTGAGGGCAGATACGCAGTATTTT.

This chain connects TRBV15 to TRBJ2-1; TRBD2 matches 7 bases. The CDR3 totals 15 residues. The germline V gene encodes CDR1 LNHNV and CDR2 YYDKDF (reference sequence). Unmatched junction bases numbered 6, after V lost 0 bases and J lost 7 bases. Written as DNA, the CDR3 is TGTGCCACCAGCAGAGATTTGGCTAGCGGTAATGAGCAGTTCTTC. Translated: CATSRDLASGNEQFF.

V and J are TRBV19 and TRBJ1-6; possible D gene TRBD1, 5 bases. This CDR3 has 13 amino acids. The germline CDR1 and CDR2 sequences are LNHDA and SQIVND (reference sequence). The V gene lost 5 bases and the J gene lost 7 bases, with 9 bases spanning the gap. CDR3 nucleotides: TGTGCCAGTAGTGAGTGGGACAATTCACCCCTCCACTTT. This translates into CASSEWDNSPLHF.

The sample holds many counts of this clonotype. The CDR3 spells CASSWDRDYEQYF. Written as DNA, the CDR3 is TGTGCCAGCAGCTGGGACAGGGACTACGAGCAGTACTTC. The chain joins TRBV7-2 to TRBJ2-7, with 9 bases identical to TRBD1. Germline V gives CDR1 SGHTA, CDR2 FQGNSA. This CDR3 spans 13 amino acids. The ends lost 4 bases at V and 3 bases at J; junction bases unmatched: 1.

This clonotype was seen ten or more times. The chain links TRBV7-9 to TRBJ1-2; 8 bases agree with TRBD1. CDR1 and CDR2 (germline): SEHNR, FQNEAQ (reference sequence). This CDR3 comprises 11 residues. V lost 9 bases and J lost 6; bases outside the gene matches: 3. The DNA for the CDR3 is TGTGCCAGTGCGACAGGGGATGGCTACACCTTC. This sequence encodes CASATGDGYTF.

This clonotype was counted many times. This chain uses TRBV5-1 with TRBJ1-1, with TRBD1 matching over 8 bases. With V trimmed by 3 bases and J by 3 bases, 10 bases remained unmatched. This CDR3 spans 16 amino acids. CDR1 is SGHRS, CDR2 YFSETQ, per germline. CDR3 residues: CASSSGTGLGYTEAFF. Here the CDR3 DNA reads TGCGCCAGCAGCTCAGGGACAGGTTTAGGGTACACTGAAGCTTTCTTT.

This clonotype was recorded at least ten times. The V and J genes are TRBV20-1 and TRBJ1-2; TRBD1 matches at 7 bases. J lost 8 bases, V lost 6 bases, and 12 bases had no gene match. The CDR3 runs 13 residues. Per the germline V gene, CDR1 is DFQATT and CDR2 is SNEGSKA (reference sequence). The CDR3 nucleotides read TGCAGTGCAGACTACCCGACAGGGATCGGCTACACCTTC. As protein: CSADYPTGIGYTF.

The sample holds many counts of this clonotype. The V gene is TRBV24-1, the J gene TRBJ2-7; TRBD1 might be the D (6 bases). Germline CDR1 and CDR2: KGHDR and SFDVKD. Trimming took 3 bases from V and 0 from J, leaving 8 bases between them. The CDR3 extends over 14 amino acids. CDR3 in amino acids: CATSDGDNSYEQYF. The CDR3 DNA reads as TGTGCCACCAGTGATGGGGACAACTCCTACGAGCAGTACTTC.

This chain joins TRBV11-2 and TRBJ2-7; the D call may be TRBD1 or TRBD2 (5 bases each). The V end lost 11 bases, the J end lost 5 bases, and 16 bases lay between the germline ends. The V gene's germline CDR1 is SGHAT and CDR2 FQNNGV. This CDR3 comprises 12 residues. CDR3 region: CAYGGLGDEQYF. The CDR3 nucleotides read TGTGCCTACGGAGGTTTGGGGGACGAGCAGTACTTC.

This clonotype was recorded at least ten times. The chain is built from TRBV7-6 and TRBJ2-1, with 8 bases that match TRBD1. The V segment lost 4 bases and the J segment 8 bases; nucleotides outside the gene matches: 22. This CDR3 has 19 residues. Germline V gene data show CDR1 as SGHVS and CDR2 as FNYEAQ. The CDR3 DNA is TGTGCCAGCAGCTCCTCGGGGACAGGCCCTCTAGCCGTAGACGATGAGCAGTTCTTC. Protein sequence: CASSSSGTGPLAVDDEQFF.

In this sample, this clonotype turned up many times. The V call is TRBV28, the J call TRBJ1-3; no firm D call. CDR3 size: 14 residues. Trimming stripped 0 bases from V and 0 bases from J, with 3 bases between. Per the germline V gene, CDR1 is MDHEN and CDR2 is SYDVKM. Here the CDR3 reads CASSLWGSGNTIYF. Written as DNA, the CDR3 is TGTGCCAGCAGTTTATGGGGCTCTGGAAACACCATATATTTT.

The chain links TRBV19 to TRBJ2-1, with unresolved D. The germline V gene encodes CDR1 LNHDA and CDR2 SQIVND (reference sequence). V was shortened by 1 base and J by 7 bases, with 14 bases between the two germline ends. The CDR3 is made up of 15 amino acids. CDR3 region: CASSIAPLKANEQFF. The CDR3, as DNA: TGTGCCAGTAGTATAGCCCCTCTCAAAGCAAATGAGCAGTTCTTC. The full variable domain, completed using reference TRBV19 and TRBJ2-1, is DGGITQSPKYLFRKEGQNVTLSCEQNLNHDAMYWYRQDPGQGLRLIYYSQIVNDFQKGDIAEGYSVSREKKESFPLTVTSAQKNPTAFYLCASSIAPLKANEQFFGPGTRLTVL.

This clonotype was seen at least ten times. V usage is TRBV6-1 and J usage is TRBJ2-7, with a weak D call TRBD1 (6 bases). The CDR3 spans 14 residues. Germline CDR1 reads MNHNS; CDR2 reads SASEGT. The V gene lost 3 bases and the J gene lost 5 bases, with 14 bases spanning the gap. CDR3 nucleotides: TGTGCCAGCAGTGATATCTACAGGGATAACGAGCAGTACTTC. Translation: CASSDIYRDNEQYF.

The chain employs TRBV3-1 and TRBJ2-3; tentatively, D is TRBD2 (7 bases). The V gene lost 2 bases and the J gene lost 1 base, with 10 bases spanning the gap. The CDR3 has 15 amino acids. Germline-derived CDR1 and CDR2 are LGHDT and YNNKEL (reference sequence). CDR3 sequence reads: CASSQIGGGTDTQYF. The CDR3 DNA reads as TGTGCCAGCAGCCAAATAGGGGGGGGCACAGATACGCAGTATTTT.

This clonotype has ten or more counts. CDR3 bases: TGTGCCAGCTCTCCGAGAACCCACGCTAGCGGGGACACCGGGGAGCTGTTTTTT. This gives the protein CASSPRTHASGDTGELFF. The chain couples TRBV18 to TRBJ2-2; the match to TRBD2 covers 9 bases. The germline V gene has CDR1 KGHSH and CDR2 LQKENI. The trim removed 6 bases at V and 3 bases at J, leaving 14 bases unmatched. This CDR3 is built from 18 residues.

This clonotype appeared many times. Its ends do not fully match the called genes, so a read error is possible. This chain links TRBV7-7 with TRBJ2-1, with D perhaps TRBD2 (6 bases). CDR1 is SSHAT, CDR2 FNYEAQ, per germline (reference sequence). CDR3 size: 15 residues. CDR3 DNA: TGTGCTAGCAGCTTAGTCCGGACTACCTTCAATGAGCAGTTCTTC. The encoded protein is CASSLVRTTFNEQFF.